This T cell receptor beta chain was captured by sequencing in a study of graft-versus-host responses after intestinal transplantation. This clone was counted a few times. Study-level results: There were GvH clones found in recipient marrow, and some of them appeared first in ileum or blood. Graft-versus-host to host-versus-graft clonal ratios in allografts were high in patients with graft-donor T cell macrochimerism.

Sequencing was performed with immunoSEQ multiplex PCR; in TCRdb, only in-frame clones are kept and a portion is missing. The sample lists approximately 14,000 clones, 25% to 35% occurring once. Germline loops: CDR1 MNHNS, CDR2 SASEGT. V lost 6 bases and J 0 bases, leaving 12 bases between the germline ends. The CDR3 has 14 residues. The sequencing used alloreactive CD4+ T cells from a mixed lymphocyte reaction culture, collected before intestinal transplant. Subset here: CFSE-low proliferating T cells sorted from approximately 6-day pre-transplant mixed lymphocyte reaction (GvH or HvG direction). This receptor was obtained from a human patient who received an intestinal transplant. The chain carries TRBV6-1 and TRBJ2-7, with D maybe TRBD1 (6 bases). CDR3 in amino acids: CASSLRDNSYEQYF. The CDR3 bases are TGTGCCAGCAGCCTCCGGGACAACTCCTACGAGCAGTACTTC.